The sequence of this T cell receptor (beta chain) was determined in a study of Ad26.COV2.S vaccination and SARS-CoV-2 variants (dated by TCRdb to 2020 to 2022). Regarding the complete study: Donors in the vaccine arm were drawn from COV1001, a multicentre, randomized, double-blind, placebo-controlled phase I-IIa trial testing Ad26.COV2.S in healthy adults. Investigators did not know the trial group allocation while performing experiments and assessing outcomes. Participants in the trial were split at random into five groups of five each, receiving low-dose or high-dose Ad26.COV2.S once or twice, or else placebo on both occasions. Ad26.COV2.S was administered intramuscularly at a dose of 5x10^10 or 1x10^11 viral particles, either as one shot or as two shots given 56 days apart. TCRbeta repertoire sequencing served as the tool for gauging how specific and how broad the SARS-CoV-2-reactive T cell receptors were following Ad26.COV2.S vaccination. A total of around 32 samples were included in the TCR-sequenced set, comprising roughly 19 Ad26.COV2.S vaccine recipients, 5 placebo recipients and 8 SARS-CoV-2 convalescent individuals. Broader findings and caveats from the paper: Vaccine and placebo recipients had comparable non-spike TCR breadth, which fits with the vaccine containing only spike. Comparing responses between vaccine doses or regimens was not something the study was powered to do. After vaccination, spike-specific CD8+ and CD4+ T cell responses were reported to show substantial breadth. Ad26.COV2.S recipients had higher spike-specific TCR breadth than placebo recipients (P = 0.0014). According to the authors, total T cell responses may have been underestimated by the TCR breadth and depth analyses.

The immunoSEQ Assay was the method used to sequence TCRbeta CDR3 regions. After extraction, genomic DNA underwent amplification by bias-controlled multiplex PCR, followed by high-throughput sequencing. Under the source paper's analysis protocol: To quantify the absolute abundance of each unique TCRbeta CDR3 region, sequences were collapsed and filtered. T cell fraction was estimated by normalization of TCRbeta template counts to usable DNA, with usable DNA being measured through amplification of reference genes present in all nucleated cells. Repertoire TCRs were annotated as SARS-CoV-2-specific by exact matching of V gene, CDR3 amino acid sequence and J gene to a known reactive TCR set. The reference SARS-CoV-2 TCR set was obtained from MIRA and was filtered for enrichment in COVID-19-positive ImmuneCODE repertoires, whereby public or cross-reactive TCRs were removed. Based on the MIRA antigens, annotated TCRs were further analysed at the level of specific ORF or position within ORF. Breadth was defined as the number of annotated unique rearrangements divided by the total number of unique productive rearrangements, and depth was defined as the summed frequency of the annotated unique rearrangements. Two-sided Wilcoxon rank-sum tests were used to compare TCR breadth between groups. Entries here come from immuneACCESS through TCRdb and include only in-frame sequences with V and J called. Some clones fail to appear in such tables; in the studies checked, an unresolved V gene covers under half of the shortfall, and the cause of the remainder is unknown. V and J calls plus clone size are reproduced from that table; the DNA served to infer D and trimming. The sample table records a few hundred thousand clones; around 89% of these occur just once. In total, the top ten clones hold roughly 4% of the sample.

The sample's treatment or condition label is to be understood as: roughly 19 received Ad26.COV2.S at low or high dose, single or two shots; about 5 received placebo; per-sample allocation not given. For vaccine and placebo recipients, the sequenced repertoires came from samples collected on day 63 after the first injection. In Cohort 1b, about two dozen adults aged 18-55 years were enrolled at a single site in Boston, USA, between 29 July and 7 August 2020. Ad26.COV2.S was a replication-incompetent adenovirus type 26 vector that expressed a prefusion-stabilized SARS-CoV-2 spike protein derived from the original Wuhan strain. This clone showed up just once. Its target antigen remains unknown. Base qualities are not at hand, and no much larger clone is one base apart. Other DNA sequences from this sample encode an identical CDR3 as well. The CDR3 sequence holds 15 residues, the cysteine and phenylalanine included. The entry retains the CDR3 DNA only, 45 bases that are in frame from base 1. Between the V and J ends, shortened by 0 bases and 8 bases respectively, the junction contains 14 bases. Per the germline V gene, SGHTA is the CDR1 and FQGNSA is the CDR2.

The chain was built from TRBV7-2 and TRBJ2-1; the D gene is tentatively TRBD1 or TRBD2, each matching 7 bases. The TCR originated in a person between 18 and 60 years old who received the Ad26.COV2.S COVID-19 vaccine or a placebo. Source: peripheral blood, taken in a trial of Ad26.COV2.S vaccine versus placebo. The CDR3 protein: CASSLASGGADEQFF. The DNA is as follows: TGTGCCAGCAGCTTAGCGTCAGGGGGGGCCGATGAGCAGTTCTTC.